This is a list of T cell receptor beta chains from one sample in a study of blood T cell repertoires in COVID-19. Only in-frame clones appear in the TCRdb table, and some are missing; sequencing was by immunoSEQ multiplex PCR. The repertoire includes around 250,000 clones, more than 75% of them detected once, and under 9% sits in the top ten. Sample: peripheral blood. The receptors derive from a woman aged 70-85 years with active or convalescent COVID-19. CDR3s include the opening cysteine and the closing phenylalanine or tryptophan. Fields, in order: clone size, D gene, V gene, CDR3 length, J gene, CDR3 DNA, CDR3 protein. A D gene is named only where the DNA matches it firmly. Rows may omit the clone size; those that give it use once, few, many or a size class.

>-|-|TRBV21-1|12|TRBJ2-7
TGTGCCAGGGGGCCTTCCTCCTACGAGCAGTACTTC
CARGPSSYEQYF
>-|-|TRBV9|15|TRBJ2-1
TGTGCCAGCAGCCGAACTAGCTCTTCCTACAATGAGCAGTTCTTC
CASSRTSSSYNEQFF
>once|TRBD1|TRBV19|14|TRBJ1-2
TGTGCCAGTAGGACGGGACAGGGGCCCTATGGCTACACCTTC
CASRTGQGPYGYTF
>-|-|TRBV29-1|13|TRBJ2-2
TGCAGCGTTGGAGGGCGGAACACCGGGGAGCTGTTTTTT
CSVGGRNTGELFF
>-|-|TRBV5-6|12|TRBJ2-2
TGTGCCAGCAGCTTGCTGTCCGGGGAGCTGTTTTTT
CASSLLSGELFF
>-|TRBD1|TRBV19|15|TRBJ1-1
TGTGCCAGTAGTTCCGACAGGGCCAACTCCGATGAAGCTTTCTTT
CASSSDRANSDEAFF
>few|-|TRBV28|14|TRBJ1-2
TGTGCCAGCAGTTTGGGTAGTCGGGGCTATGGCTACACCTTC
CASSLGSRGYGYTF
>-|-|TRBV29-1|14|TRBJ1-2
TGCAGCGTTGTATACGCCGGGGGGGGATATGGCTACACCTTC
CSVVYAGGGYGYTF
>-|-|TRBV4-3|16|TRBJ2-5
TGCGCCAGCAGCCAGCAAACAGGGATGTCCGGAGAGACCCAGTACTTC
CASSQQTGMSGETQYF
>few|TRBD2|TRBV19|17|TRBJ2-3
TGTGCCAGTAGTTTTCGTCTCGGACTAGCGGGGTCAGATACGCAGTATTTT
CASSFRLGLAGSDTQYF
>-|-|TRBV10-3|13|TRBJ2-1
TGTGCCATCAGTGAGTCCAGGGGTAATGAGCAGTTCTTC
CAISESRGNEQFF
>-|TRBD1|TRBV19|18|TRBJ1-6
TGTGCCAGTAGTAGGGCAGGGGGAATGTCCTCCTATAATTCACCCCTCCACTTT
CASSRAGGMSSYNSPLHF
>-|TRBD1|TRBV6-1|16|TRBJ1-5
TGTGCCAGCAGTGCACCGGGACAGGGGGGCAATCAGCCCCAGCATTTT
CASSAPGQGGNQPQHF
>-|TRBD1|TRBV24-1|15|TRBJ1-2
TGTGCCACCAGCCCTGGGACAGGACCATCCTATGGCTACACCTTC
CATSPGTGPSYGYTF
>-|-|TRBV14|19|TRBJ2-7
TGTGCCAGCAGCCAAGTCGCCGCGCGCGGGGCCCTTAACTCCTACGAGCAGTACTTC
CASSQVAARGALNSYEQYF
>-|-|TRBV7-8|15|TRBJ1-2
TGTGCCAGCAGCTTAGCGGCAGACAGAAACTATGGCTACACCTTC
CASSLAADRNYGYTF
>once|TRBD1|TRBV25-1|14|TRBJ2-7
TGTGCCAGCAGTGAGACCGGGACAGTCTACGAGCAGTACTTC
CASSETGTVYEQYF
>-|TRBD2|TRBV5-1|17|TRBJ2-1
TGCGCCAGCAGCTCCCTGGCTAGCGGGAGCTCCTACAATGAGCAGTTCTTC
CASSSLASGSSYNEQFF
>once|TRBD1|TRBV29-1|14|TRBJ2-2
TGCAGCGTTGCCGGGACAGCCTCCACCGGGGAGCTGTTTTTT
CSVAGTASTGELFF
>-|TRBD1|TRBV19|15|TRBJ1-1
TGTGCCAGTAGGGACGGGACAGGGGTGGGGACTGAAGCTTTCTTT
CASRDGTGVGTEAFF
>once|-|TRBV18|13|TRBJ2-2
TGTGCCAGCTCTCCTCGCGAAACCGGGGAGCTGTTTTTT
CASSPRETGELFF
>-|TRBD2|TRBV4-1|16|TRBJ2-5
TGCGCCAGCAGCTCCCCGGCGGGGGGCCGGGAGGAGACCCAGTACTTC
CASSSPAGGREETQYF
>-|-|TRBV19|15|TRBJ1-5
TGTGCCAGTAGTGTAACTTTCCGGGGGGGACAGCCCCAGCATTTT
CASSVTFRGGQPQHF
>-|-|TRBV3-1/TRBV3-2|12|TRBJ2-5
TGTGCCAGCAGCCAACCAGGGGAGACCCAGTACTTC
CASSQPGETQYF
>-|-|TRBV5-5|15|TRBJ2-6
TGTGCCAGCAGCCCACACGCACCTGGGGCCAACGTCCTGACTTTC
CASSPHAPGANVLTF
>-|TRBD1|TRBV24-1|14|TRBJ2-7
TGTGCCACTCGTTCTTCAACAGGGGACTACGAGCAGTACTTC
CATRSSTGDYEQYF
>-|-|TRBV4-3|15|TRBJ1-2
TGCGCCAGCAGCTCATACCGGGGGGCCGTCTATGGCTACACCTTC
CASSSYRGAVYGYTF
>few|-|TRBV5-4|15|TRBJ2-3
TGTGCCAGCAGCTTCGATCGGGGGGCAACAGATACGCAGTATTTT
CASSFDRGATDTQYF
>-|-|TRBV10-1|13|TRBJ1-1
TGCGCCACCCAGGATAAGCTGAACACTGAAGCTTTCTTT
CATQDKLNTEAFF
>few|-|TRBV18|15|TRBJ1-1
TGTGCCAGCTCACCACCTGGGCCTCCTAACACTGAAGCTTTCTTT
CASSPPGPPNTEAFF
>-|TRBD2|TRBV12-5|16|TRBJ2-1
TGTGCTAGTGGTTTGGCGGGGGGGCTCGGGTGGAATGAGCAGTTCTTC
CASGLAGGLGWNEQFF
>-|-|TRBV18|13|TRBJ2-7
TGTGCCAGCTCACCGGGACTTCAATACGAGCAGTACTTC
CASSPGLQYEQYF
>-|TRBD1|TRBV6-2/TRBV6-3|16|TRBJ1-2
TGTGCCAGCAGTTCAACCCCAGGGGGCCAGGGCTATGGCTACACCTTC
CASSSTPGGQGYGYTF
>-|-|TRBV3-1/TRBV3-2|13|TRBJ1-5
TGTGCCAGCAGCCCCTGGGGGGATCAGCCCCAGCATTTT
CASSPWGDQPQHF
>once|TRBD2|TRBV10-1|16|TRBJ2-3
TGCGCCAGCAGTGAGGGAGCGGGGGGAAGCACAGATACGCAGTATTTT
CASSEGAGGSTDTQYF
>-|TRBD1|TRBV9|17|TRBJ2-3
TGTGCCAGCAGCGTAGCTCCGACAGGGGGCGCAGCAGATACGCAGTATTTT
CASSVAPTGGAADTQYF
>-|TRBD1|TRBV3-1/TRBV3-2|15|TRBJ2-3
TGTGCCAGCAGTCGACGGGACAGTGTACAAGATACGCAGTATTTT
CASSRRDSVQDTQYF
>-|TRBD1|TRBV5-8|15|TRBJ1-2
TGTGCCAGCAGCCGCGACAGGGGGGTATCGGAGGGCTACACCTTC
CASSRDRGVSEGYTF
>-|-|TRBV19|15|TRBJ1-4
TGTGCCAGTAGGAGCCTAGGCGTACGTGATGAAAAACTGTTTTTT
CASRSLGVRDEKLFF
>-|TRBD2|TRBV9|16|TRBJ2-5
TGTGCCAGCAGCGAGGTGGCTAGCGGGGGGAGGGAGACCCAGTACTTC
CASSEVASGGRETQYF
>-|-|TRBV20-1|11|TRBJ2-5
TGCAGTGCTGGGGACTCCAAGACCCAGTACTTC
CSAGDSKTQYF
>-|-|TRBV11-2|14|TRBJ1-2
TGTGCCAGCAGCCCTCAGGGGCAGGGTGGTGGCTACACCTTC
CASSPQGQGGGYTF
>-|TRBD1|TRBV4-3|17|TRBJ1-6
TGCGCCAGCAGCCAAGAGTACGGGACAGATTTTAATTCACCCCTCCACTTT
CASSQEYGTDFNSPLHF
>-|-|TRBV5-5|14|TRBJ1-1
TGTGCCAGCAGCTTGGAGCCGGTGAACACTGAAGCTTTCTTT
CASSLEPVNTEAFF
>-|-|TRBV5-6|17|TRBJ1-1
TGTGCCAGCAGCGTAACAGGGTACCTTGAGGGGAACACTGAAGCTTTCTTT
CASSVTGYLEGNTEAFF
>-|-|TRBV7-2|12|TRBJ1-5
TGTGCCAGCAGCCCGGGGGGGCAGCCCCAGCATTTT
CASSPGGQPQHF
>-|-|TRBV7-6|15|TRBJ2-5
TGTGCCAGCAGCCCAATAACAGGTGTTGGAGAGACCCAGTACTTC
CASSPITGVGETQYF
>few|-|TRBV6-5|13|TRBJ1-5
TGTGCCAGCAGTAAACATAGCAATCAGCCCCAGCATTTT
CASSKHSNQPQHF
>-|-|TRBV6-2/TRBV6-3|13|TRBJ2-1
TGTGCCAGCAGTTGGCTGCGGGAAAATGAGCAGTTCTTC
CASSWLRENEQFF
>-|-|TRBV28|12|TRBJ1-4
TGTGCCAGCAAAGAGGGGGATGAAAAACTGTTTTTT
CASKEGDEKLFF
>-|TRBD1|TRBV4-1|15|TRBJ1-2
TGCGCCAGCAGCCTCTCGACAGGGTGGGCCTATGGCTACACCTTC
CASSLSTGWAYGYTF
>-|TRBD1|TRBV15|14|TRBJ1-1
TGTGCCACCAGCAGACAGGGGGCGTGGACTGAAGCTTTCTTT
CATSRQGAWTEAFF
>-|TRBD1|TRBV6-5|15|TRBJ1-5
TGTGCCAGCAGTCCCGTTTCAGGGGGTCGGGAGCCCCAGCATTTT
CASSPVSGGREPQHF
>-|-|TRBV3-1/TRBV3-2|11|TRBJ1-1
TGTGCCAGCAGCGACGGGACTGAAGCTTTCTTT
CASSDGTEAFF
>-|-|TRBV7-9|14|TRBJ2-1
TGTGCCAGCAGCTTTTCCGGGGGACACAATGAGCAGTTCTTC
CASSFSGGHNEQFF
>few|-|TRBV6-2/TRBV6-3|14|TRBJ1-2
TGTGCCAGCAGTTACAGGGGTGGCAGCTATGGCTACACCTTC
CASSYRGGSYGYTF
>-|-|TRBV7-9|14|TRBJ1-2
TGTGCCAGCAGCTCCCGGGGGGGAGTCTATGGCTACACCTTC
CASSSRGGVYGYTF
>-|-|TRBV15|17|TRBJ2-3
TGTGCCACCAGCAGAGGAGGGGGTGCGTCTTTCACAGATACGCAGTATTTT
CATSRGGGASFTDTQYF